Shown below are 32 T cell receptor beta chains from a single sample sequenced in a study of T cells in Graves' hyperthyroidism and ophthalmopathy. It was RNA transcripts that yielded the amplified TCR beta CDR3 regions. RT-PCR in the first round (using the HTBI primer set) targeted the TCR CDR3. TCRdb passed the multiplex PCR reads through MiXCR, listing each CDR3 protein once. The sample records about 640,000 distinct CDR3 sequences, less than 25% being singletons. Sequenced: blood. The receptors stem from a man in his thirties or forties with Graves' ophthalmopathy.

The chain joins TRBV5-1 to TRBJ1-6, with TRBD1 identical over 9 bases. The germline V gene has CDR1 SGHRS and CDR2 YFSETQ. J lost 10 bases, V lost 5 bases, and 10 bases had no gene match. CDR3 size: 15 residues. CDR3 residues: CASSKDRGVRSPLHF. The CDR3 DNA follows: TGCGCCAGCAGTAAGGACAGGGGAGTTCGGTCACCCCTCCACTTT.

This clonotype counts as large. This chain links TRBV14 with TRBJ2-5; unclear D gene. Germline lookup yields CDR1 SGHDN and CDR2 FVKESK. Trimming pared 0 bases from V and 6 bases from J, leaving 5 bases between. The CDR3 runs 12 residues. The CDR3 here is CASSQDRKTQYF. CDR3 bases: TGTGCCAGCAGCCAAGATAGGAAGACCCAGTACTTC.

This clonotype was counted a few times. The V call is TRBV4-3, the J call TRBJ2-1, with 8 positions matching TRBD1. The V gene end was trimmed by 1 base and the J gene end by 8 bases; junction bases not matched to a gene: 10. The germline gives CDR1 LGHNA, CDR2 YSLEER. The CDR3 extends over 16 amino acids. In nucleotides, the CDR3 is TGCGCCAGCAGCCAAGCTGGCAGGGGGCTTAGGGATGAGCAGTTCTTC. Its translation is CASSQAGRGLRDEQFF.

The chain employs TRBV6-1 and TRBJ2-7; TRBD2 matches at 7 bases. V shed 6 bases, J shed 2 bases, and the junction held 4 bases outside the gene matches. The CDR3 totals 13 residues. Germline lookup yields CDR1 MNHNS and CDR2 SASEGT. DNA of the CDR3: TGTGCCAGCAGAATAGCGGGCGCCTACGAGCAGTACTTC. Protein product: CASRIAGAYEQYF.

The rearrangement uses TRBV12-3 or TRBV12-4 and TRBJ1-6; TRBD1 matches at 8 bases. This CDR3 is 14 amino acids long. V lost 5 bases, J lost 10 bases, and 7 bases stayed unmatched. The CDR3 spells CASSPTGGVSPLHF. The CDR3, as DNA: TGTGCCAGCAGTCCCACAGGGGGAGTATCACCCCTCCACTTT.

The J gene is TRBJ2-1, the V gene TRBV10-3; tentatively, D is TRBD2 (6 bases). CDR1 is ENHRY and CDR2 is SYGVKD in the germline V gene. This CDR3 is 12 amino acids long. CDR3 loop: CAAAGGGDEQFF. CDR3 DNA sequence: TGTGCTGCGGCCGGGGGAGGCGATGAGCAGTTCTTC.

The CDR3 DNA sequence: TGCGCCAGCAGCCAACAGCACAGGGTCTCCAATCAGCCCCAGCATTTT. Its protein product is CASSQQHRVSNQPQHF. The chain uses TRBV4-1 and TRBJ1-5, with D perhaps TRBD1 (6 bases). Germline assignment: CDR1 MGHRA and CDR2 YSYEKL. The length of the CDR3 is 16 residues. V lost 2 bases to trimming and J lost 3 bases, with 14 bases between them.

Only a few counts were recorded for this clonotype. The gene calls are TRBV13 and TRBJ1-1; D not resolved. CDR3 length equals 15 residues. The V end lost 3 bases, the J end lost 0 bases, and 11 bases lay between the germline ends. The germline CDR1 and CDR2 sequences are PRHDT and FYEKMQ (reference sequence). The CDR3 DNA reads TGTGCCAGCAGCTTCTTCCTCGATATGAACACTGAAGCTTTCTTT. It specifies CASSFFLDMNTEAFF.

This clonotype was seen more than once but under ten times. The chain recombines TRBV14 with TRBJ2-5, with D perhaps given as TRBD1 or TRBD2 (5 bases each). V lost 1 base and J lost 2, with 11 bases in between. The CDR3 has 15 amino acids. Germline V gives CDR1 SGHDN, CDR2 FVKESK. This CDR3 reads CASSQGFWGQETQYF. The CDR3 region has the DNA TGTGCCAGCAGCCAAGGGTTCTGGGGGCAAGAGACCCAGTACTTC.

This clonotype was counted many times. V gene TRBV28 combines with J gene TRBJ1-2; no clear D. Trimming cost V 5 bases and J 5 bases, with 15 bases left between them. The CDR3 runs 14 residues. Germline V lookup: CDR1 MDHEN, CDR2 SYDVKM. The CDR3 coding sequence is TGTGCCAGCAGTCACCGACGCGACCGATATGGCTACACCTTC. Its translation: CASSHRRDRYGYTF.

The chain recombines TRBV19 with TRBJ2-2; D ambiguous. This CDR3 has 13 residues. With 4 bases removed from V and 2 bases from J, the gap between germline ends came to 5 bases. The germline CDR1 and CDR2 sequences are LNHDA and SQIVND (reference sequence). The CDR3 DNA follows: TGTGCCAGTAGTAACACCAACACCGGGGAGCTGTTTTTT. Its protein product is CASSNTNTGELFF.

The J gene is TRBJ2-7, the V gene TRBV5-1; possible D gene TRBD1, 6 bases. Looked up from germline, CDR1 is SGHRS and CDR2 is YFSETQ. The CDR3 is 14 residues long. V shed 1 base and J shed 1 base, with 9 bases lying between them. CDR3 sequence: CASSLNQGSYEQYF. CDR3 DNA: TGCGCCAGCAGCTTGAATCAGGGGTCCTACGAGCAGTACTTC.

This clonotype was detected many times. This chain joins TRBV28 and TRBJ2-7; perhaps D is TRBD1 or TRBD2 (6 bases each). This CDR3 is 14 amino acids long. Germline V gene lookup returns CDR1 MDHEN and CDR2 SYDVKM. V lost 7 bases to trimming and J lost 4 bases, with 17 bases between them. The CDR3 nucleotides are TGTGCCAGCACCGGAGGGGGGAGCAGGTACGAGCAGTACTTC. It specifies CASTGGGSRYEQYF.

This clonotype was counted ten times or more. CDR3 coding DNA: TGTGCCAGCAGTGAATACCGGAGCTCTGGAAACACCATATATTTT. It codes for CASSEYRSSGNTIYF. This sequence joins TRBV2 and TRBJ1-3; D uncertain. Between the trimmed V and J ends, which lost 2 bases and 0 bases, there was a span of 8 bases. The CDR3 runs to 15 residues. From germline, CDR1 is SNHLY and CDR2 FYNNEI.

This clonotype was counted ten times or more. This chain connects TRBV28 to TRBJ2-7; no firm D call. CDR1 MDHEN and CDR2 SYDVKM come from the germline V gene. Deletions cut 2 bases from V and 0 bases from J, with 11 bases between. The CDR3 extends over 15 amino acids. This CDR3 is CASSLETAVSYEQYF. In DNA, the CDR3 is TGTGCCAGCAGTTTAGAGACCGCTGTCTCCTACGAGCAGTACTTC.

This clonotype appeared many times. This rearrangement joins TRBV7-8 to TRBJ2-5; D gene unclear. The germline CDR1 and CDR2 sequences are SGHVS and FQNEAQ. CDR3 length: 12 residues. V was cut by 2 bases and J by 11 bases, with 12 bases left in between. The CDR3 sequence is CASSLYPEGQYF. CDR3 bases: TGTGCCAGCAGCTTATATCCGGAAGGACAGTACTTC.

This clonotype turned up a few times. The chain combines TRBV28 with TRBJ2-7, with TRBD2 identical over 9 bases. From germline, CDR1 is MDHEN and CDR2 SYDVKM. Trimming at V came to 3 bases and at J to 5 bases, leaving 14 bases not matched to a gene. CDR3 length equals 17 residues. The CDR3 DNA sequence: TGTGCCAGCAGTTTTAAGGTGCGGCGGGAGGGTTTGAACGAGCAGTACTTC. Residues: CASSFKVRREGLNEQYF.

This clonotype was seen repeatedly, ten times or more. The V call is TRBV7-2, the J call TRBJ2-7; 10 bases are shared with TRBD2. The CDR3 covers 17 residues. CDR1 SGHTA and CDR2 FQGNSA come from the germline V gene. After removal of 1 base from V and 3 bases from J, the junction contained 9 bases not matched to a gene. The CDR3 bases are TGTGCCAGCAGCTTAGGGAAGTCTAGCGGGAGTAACTACGAGCAGTACTTC. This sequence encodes CASSLGKSSGSNYEQYF.

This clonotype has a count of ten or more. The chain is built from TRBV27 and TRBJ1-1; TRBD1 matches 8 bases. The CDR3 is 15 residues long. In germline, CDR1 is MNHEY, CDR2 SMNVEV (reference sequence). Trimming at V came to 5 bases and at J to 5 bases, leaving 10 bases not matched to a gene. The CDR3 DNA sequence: TGTGCCAGCAGTAGCGGGACAGGCAGAGGAACTGAAGCTTTCTTT. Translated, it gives CASSSGTGRGTEAFF.

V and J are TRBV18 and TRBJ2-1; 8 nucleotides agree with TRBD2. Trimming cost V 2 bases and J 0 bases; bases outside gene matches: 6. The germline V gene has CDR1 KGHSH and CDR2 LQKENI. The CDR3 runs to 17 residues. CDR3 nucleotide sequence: TGTGCCAGCTCACCATCTACTAGCGGAACCTCCTACAATGAGCAGTTCTTC. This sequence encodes CASSPSTSGTSYNEQFF.

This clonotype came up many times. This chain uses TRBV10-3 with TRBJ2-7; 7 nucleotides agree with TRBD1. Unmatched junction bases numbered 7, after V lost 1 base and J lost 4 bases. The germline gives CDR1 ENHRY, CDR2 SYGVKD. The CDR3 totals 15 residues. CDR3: CAISELPTGTYEQYF. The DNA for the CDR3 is TGTGCCATCAGTGAGTTACCGACAGGGACGTACGAGCAGTACTTC.

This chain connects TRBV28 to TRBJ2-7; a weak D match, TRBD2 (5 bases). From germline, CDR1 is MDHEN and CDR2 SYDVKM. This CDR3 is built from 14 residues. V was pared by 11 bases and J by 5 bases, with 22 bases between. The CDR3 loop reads CAGSESGLTHEQYF. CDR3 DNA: TGTGCCGGCTCTGAGTCGGGATTGACCCACGAGCAGTACTTC. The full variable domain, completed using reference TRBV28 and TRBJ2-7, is DVKVTQSSRYLVKRTGEKVFLECVQDMDHENMFWYRQDPGLGLRLIYFSYDVKMKEKGDIPEGYSVSREKKERFSLILESASTNQTSMYLCAGSESGLTHEQYFGPGTRLTVT.

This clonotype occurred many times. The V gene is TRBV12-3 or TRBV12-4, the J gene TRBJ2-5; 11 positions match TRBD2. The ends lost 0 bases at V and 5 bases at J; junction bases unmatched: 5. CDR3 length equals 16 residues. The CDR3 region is CASSLALAGGGETQYF. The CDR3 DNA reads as TGTGCCAGCAGTTTAGCGCTAGCGGGAGGTGGTGAGACCCAGTACTTC.

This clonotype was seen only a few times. CDR3 nucleotides: TGTGCCACCAGTGATCCATCCCAGGGGGCAGGAGAGACCCAGTACTTC. Residues: CATSDPSQGAGETQYF. This chain connects TRBV24-1 to TRBJ2-5, with 8 bases lining up with TRBD1. This CDR3 contains 16 residues. From germline, CDR1 is KGHDR and CDR2 SFDVKD. V was pared by 3 bases and J by 4 bases, with 9 bases of the junction left unmatched.

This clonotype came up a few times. The CDR3 DNA is TGTGCCAGCAGCTTAGTTCGAATCTCGGGAGGCTACACCTTC. Protein: CASSLVRISGGYTF. This sequence joins TRBV7-9 and TRBJ1-2; D is unclear. V was cut by 1 base and J by 8 bases, with 14 bases left in between. The germline gives CDR1 SEHNR, CDR2 FQNEAQ (reference sequence). This CDR3 contains 14 residues.

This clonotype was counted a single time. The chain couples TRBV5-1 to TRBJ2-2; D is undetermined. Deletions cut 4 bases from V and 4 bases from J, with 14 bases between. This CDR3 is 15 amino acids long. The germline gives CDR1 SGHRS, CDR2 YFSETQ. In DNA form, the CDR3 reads TGCGCCAGCAGCCAAGGGAACGGCGGCACCGGGGAGCTGTTTTTT. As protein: CASSQGNGGTGELFF. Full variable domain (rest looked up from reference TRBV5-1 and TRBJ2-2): KAGVTQTPRYLIKTRGQQVTLSCSPISGHRSVSWYQQTPGQGLQFLFEYFSETQRNKGNFPGRFSGRQFSNSRSEMNVSTLELGDSALYLCASSQGNGGTGELFFGEGSRLTVL.

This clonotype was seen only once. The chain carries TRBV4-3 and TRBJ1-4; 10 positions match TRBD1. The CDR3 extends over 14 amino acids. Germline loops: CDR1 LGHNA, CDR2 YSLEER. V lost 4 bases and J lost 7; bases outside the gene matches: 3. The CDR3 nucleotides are TGCGCCAGCAGCCCCGGGACAGGGGCTGAAAAACTGTTTTTT. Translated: CASSPGTGAEKLFF.

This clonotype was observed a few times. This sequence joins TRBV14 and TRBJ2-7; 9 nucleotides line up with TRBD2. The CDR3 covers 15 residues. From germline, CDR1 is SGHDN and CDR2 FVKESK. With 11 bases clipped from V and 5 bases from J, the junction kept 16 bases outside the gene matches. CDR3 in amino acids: CAYQGCGGRAHEQYF. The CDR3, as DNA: TGTGCCTACCAGGGGTGCGGCGGGAGGGCCCACGAGCAGTACTTC.

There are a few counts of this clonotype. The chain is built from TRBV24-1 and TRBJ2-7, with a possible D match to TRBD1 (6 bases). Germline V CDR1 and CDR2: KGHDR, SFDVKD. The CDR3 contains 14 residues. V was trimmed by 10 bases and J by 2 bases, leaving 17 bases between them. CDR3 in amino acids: CATGQSGDPYEQYF. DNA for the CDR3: TGTGCCACAGGACAGTCAGGGGATCCCTACGAGCAGTACTTC.

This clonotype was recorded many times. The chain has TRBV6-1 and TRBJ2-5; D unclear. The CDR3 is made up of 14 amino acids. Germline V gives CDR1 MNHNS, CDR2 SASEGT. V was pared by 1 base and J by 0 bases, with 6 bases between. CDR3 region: CASSEGRYQETQYF. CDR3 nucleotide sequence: TGTGCCAGCAGTGAAGGCCGGTACCAAGAGACCCAGTACTTC.

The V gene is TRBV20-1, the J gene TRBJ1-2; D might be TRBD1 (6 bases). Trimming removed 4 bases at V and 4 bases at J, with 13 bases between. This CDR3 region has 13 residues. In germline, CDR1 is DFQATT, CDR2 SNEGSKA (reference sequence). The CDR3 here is CSAIRTASYGYTF. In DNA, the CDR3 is TGCAGTGCTATAAGGACAGCGAGCTATGGCTACACCTTC.

The CDR3, as DNA: TGTGCCAGCAACCATGGGACAGGGGAATTTTCACCCCTCCACTTT. It yields the protein CASNHGTGEFSPLHF. This chain connects TRBV12-3 or TRBV12-4 to TRBJ1-6, with 10 bases identical to TRBD1. The CDR3 has 15 amino acids. With V trimmed by 7 bases and J by 9 bases, 9 bases remained unmatched.